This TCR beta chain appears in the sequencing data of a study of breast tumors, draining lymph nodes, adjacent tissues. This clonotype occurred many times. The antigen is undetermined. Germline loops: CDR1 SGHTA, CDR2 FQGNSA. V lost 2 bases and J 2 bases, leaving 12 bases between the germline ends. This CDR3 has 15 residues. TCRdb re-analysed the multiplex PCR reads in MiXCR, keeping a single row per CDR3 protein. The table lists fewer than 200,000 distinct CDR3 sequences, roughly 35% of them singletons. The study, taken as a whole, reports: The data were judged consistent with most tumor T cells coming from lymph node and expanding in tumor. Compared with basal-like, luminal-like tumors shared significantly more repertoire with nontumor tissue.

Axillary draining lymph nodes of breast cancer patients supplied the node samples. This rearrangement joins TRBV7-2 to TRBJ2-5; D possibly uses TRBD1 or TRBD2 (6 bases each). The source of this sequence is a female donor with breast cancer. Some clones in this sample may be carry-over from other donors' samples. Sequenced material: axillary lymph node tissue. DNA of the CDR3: TGTGCCAGCAGCTTAAGGGGGGTTAGACAAGAGACCCAGTACTTC. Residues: CASSLRGVRQETQYF.